This TCR beta chain was observed in a study of T cells in Graves' hyperthyroidism and ophthalmopathy. This clonotype was counted at least ten times. This CDR3 contains 20 residues. V lost 3 bases and J lost 2; bases outside the gene matches: 19. Amplified regions were TCR beta CDR3 sequences from RNA transcripts. The HTBI primer set was used in a first-round RT-PCR of the TCR CDR3. MiXCR, run by TCRdb on the multiplex PCR reads, gives a single entry per CDR3 protein. This sample yields more than 300,000 distinct CDR3 sequences, of which about 18% are seen a single time; roughly a third belongs to the top ten. Over 9 ml of fresh peripheral blood supplied the PBMCs.

This TCR was recovered from a woman younger than 45 with Graves' hyperthyroidism that later progressed to Graves' ophthalmopathy. The chain has TRBV12-3 or TRBV12-4 and TRBJ2-3; 8 positions match TRBD1. The specimen was blood. CDR3 sequence (DNA): TGTGCCAGCAGTTTCTACAACTCAGGGGGCTACACGGGCCCCACAGATACGCAGTATTTT. Residues: CASSFYNSGGYTGPTDTQYF.